This paragraph covers one T cell receptor beta chain sequence. Residents of around 24 US areas, aged roughly 18 to 89 years, made up the participants. Clones were read by immunoSEQ multiplex PCR, and TCRdb kept only the in-frame ones, dropping some. The table lists some 270,000 clones, 70% to 90% of them singletons. The CDR3 has 14 residues. The germline V gene has CDR1 SEHNR and CDR2 FQNEAQ (reference sequence). The V end was cut by 1 base, the J end by 4 bases, with 7 bases between. This sample was included in a study of blood T cell repertoires in COVID-19. This chain uses TRBV7-9 with TRBJ1-4, with no clear D. Material for sequencing was PBMCs or T cells enriched from blood (not recorded which). The receptor's source is a woman aged 25 to 39 with acute COVID-19. This chain's CDR3 is CASSLGGSNEKLFF. CDR3 nucleotides: TGTGCCAGCAGCTTAGGCGGGAGTAATGAAAAACTGTTTTTT.